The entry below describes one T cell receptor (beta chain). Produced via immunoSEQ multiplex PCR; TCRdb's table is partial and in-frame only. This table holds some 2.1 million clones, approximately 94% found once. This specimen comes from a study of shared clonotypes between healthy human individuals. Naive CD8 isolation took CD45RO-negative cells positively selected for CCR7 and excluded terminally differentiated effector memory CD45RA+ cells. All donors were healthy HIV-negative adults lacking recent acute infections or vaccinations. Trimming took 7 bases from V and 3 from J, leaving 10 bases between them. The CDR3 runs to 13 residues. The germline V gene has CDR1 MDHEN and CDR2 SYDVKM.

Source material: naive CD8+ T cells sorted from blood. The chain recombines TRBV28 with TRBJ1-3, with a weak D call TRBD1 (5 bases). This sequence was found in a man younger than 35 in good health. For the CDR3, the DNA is TGTGCCAGCAAGGGGCAGGGTGGAAACACCATATATTTT. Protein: CASKGQGGNTIYF. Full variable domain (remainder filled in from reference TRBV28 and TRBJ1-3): DVKVTQSSRYLVKRTGEKVFLECVQDMDHENMFWYRQDPGLGLRLIYFSYDVKMKEKGDIPEGYSVSREKKERFSLILESASTNQTSMYLCASKGQGGNTIYFGEGSWLTVV.